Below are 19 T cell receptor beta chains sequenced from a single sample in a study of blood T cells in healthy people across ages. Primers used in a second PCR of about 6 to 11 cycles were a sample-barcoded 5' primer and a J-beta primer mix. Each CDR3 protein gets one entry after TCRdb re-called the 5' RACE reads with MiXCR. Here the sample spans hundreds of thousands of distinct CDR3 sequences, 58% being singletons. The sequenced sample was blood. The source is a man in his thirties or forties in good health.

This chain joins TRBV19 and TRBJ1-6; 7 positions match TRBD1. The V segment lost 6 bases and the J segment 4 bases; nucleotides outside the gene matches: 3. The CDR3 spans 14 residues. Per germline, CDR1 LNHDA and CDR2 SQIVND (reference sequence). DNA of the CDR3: TGTGCCAGTAGGCCGGGACAGTATAATTCACCCCTCCACTTT. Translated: CASRPGQYNSPLHF. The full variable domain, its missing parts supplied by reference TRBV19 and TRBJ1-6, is DGGITQSPKYLFRKEGQNVTLSCEQNLNHDAMYWYRQDPGQGLRLIYYSQIVNDFQKGDIAEGYSVSREKKESFPLTVTSAQKNPTAFYLCASRPGQYNSPLHFGNGTRLTVT.

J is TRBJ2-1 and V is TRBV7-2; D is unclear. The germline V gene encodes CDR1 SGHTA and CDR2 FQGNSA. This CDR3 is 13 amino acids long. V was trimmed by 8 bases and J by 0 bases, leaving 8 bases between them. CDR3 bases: TGTGCCAGCTCTGTATTCTCCTACAATGAGCAGTTCTTC. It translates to CASSVFSYNEQFF.

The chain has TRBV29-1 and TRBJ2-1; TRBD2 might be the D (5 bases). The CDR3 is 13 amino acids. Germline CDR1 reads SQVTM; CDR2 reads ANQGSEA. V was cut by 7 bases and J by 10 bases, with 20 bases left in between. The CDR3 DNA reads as TGCAGCGGATCGGCTAGTGCGGGCAAAGAGCAGTTCTTC. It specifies CSGSASAGKEQFF.

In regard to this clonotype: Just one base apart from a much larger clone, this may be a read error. This CDR3 reads CASSCDRSGSYTF. The CDR3, as DNA: TGTGCCAGCAGCTGTGACCGGTCGGGGAGCTACACCTTC. V gene TRBV7-2 combines with J gene TRBJ1-2, with D unresolved. Germline V CDR1 and CDR2: SGHTA, FQGNSA. The length of the CDR3 is 13 residues. V gave up 4 bases and J gave up 9 bases, with 15 bases separating them.

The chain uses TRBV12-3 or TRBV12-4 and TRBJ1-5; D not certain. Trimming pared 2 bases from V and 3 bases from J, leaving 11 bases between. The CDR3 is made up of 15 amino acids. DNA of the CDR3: TGTGCCAGCAGTTTAAACTTGGGCCACAATCAGCCCCAGCATTTT. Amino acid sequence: CASSLNLGHNQPQHF.

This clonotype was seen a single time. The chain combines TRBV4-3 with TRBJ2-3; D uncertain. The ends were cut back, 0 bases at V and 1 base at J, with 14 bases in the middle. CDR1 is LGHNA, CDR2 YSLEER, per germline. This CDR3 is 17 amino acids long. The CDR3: CASSQDSLGFRTDTQYF. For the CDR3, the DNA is TGCGCCAGCAGCCAAGATTCTTTAGGTTTCCGCACAGATACGCAGTATTTT.

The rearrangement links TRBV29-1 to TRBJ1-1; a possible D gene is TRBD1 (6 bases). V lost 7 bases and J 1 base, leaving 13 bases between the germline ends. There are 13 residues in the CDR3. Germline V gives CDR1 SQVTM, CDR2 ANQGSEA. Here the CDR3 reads CSAAGQTNTEAFF. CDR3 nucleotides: TGCAGCGCCGCCGGACAGACGAACACTGAAGCTTTCTTT.

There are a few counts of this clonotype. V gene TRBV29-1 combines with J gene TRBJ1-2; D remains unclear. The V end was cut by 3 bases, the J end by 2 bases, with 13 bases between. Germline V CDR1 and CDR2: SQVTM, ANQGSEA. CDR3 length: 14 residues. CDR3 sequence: CSVDIGLVNYGYTF. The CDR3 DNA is TGCAGCGTTGATATCGGACTGGTAAACTATGGCTACACCTTC.

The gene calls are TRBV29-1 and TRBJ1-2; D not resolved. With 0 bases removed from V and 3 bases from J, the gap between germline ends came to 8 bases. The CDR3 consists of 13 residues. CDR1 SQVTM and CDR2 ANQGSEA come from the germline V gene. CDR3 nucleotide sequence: TGCAGCGTTGAAGAGATGGCGGACTATGGCTACACCTTC. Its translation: CSVEEMADYGYTF. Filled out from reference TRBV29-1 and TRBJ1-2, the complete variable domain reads SAVISQKPSRDICQRGTSLTIQCQVDSQVTMMFWYRQQPGQSLTLIATANQGSEATYESGFVIDKFPISRPNLTFSTLTVSNMSPEDSSIYLCSVEEMADYGYTFGSGTRLTVV.

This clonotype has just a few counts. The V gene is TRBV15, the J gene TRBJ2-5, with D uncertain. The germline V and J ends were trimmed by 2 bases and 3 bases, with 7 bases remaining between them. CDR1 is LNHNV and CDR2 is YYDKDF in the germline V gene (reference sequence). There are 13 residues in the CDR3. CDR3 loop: CATSRHQKETQYF. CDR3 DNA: TGTGCCACCAGCAGACACCAAAAAGAGACCCAGTACTTC.

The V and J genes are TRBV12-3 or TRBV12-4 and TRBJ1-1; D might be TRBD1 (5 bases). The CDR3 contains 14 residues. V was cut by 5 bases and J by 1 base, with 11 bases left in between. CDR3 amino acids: CASSRGGKNTEAFF. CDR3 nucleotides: TGTGCCAGCAGTCGCGGGGGGAAGAACACTGAAGCTTTCTTT.

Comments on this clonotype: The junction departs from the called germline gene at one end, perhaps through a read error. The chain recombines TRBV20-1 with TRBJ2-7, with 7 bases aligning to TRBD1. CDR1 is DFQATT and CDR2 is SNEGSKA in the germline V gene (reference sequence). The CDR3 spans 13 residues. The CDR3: CGARGQESNEQYF. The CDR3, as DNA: TGCGGTGCTCGAGGACAGGAGTCCAACGAGCAGTACTTC.

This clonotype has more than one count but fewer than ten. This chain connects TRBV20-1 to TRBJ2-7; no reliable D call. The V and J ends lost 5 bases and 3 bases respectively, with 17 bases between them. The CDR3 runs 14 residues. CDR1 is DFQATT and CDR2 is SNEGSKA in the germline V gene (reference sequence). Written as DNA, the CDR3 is TGCAGTGCTGCTCCCCCCAGCCAGCTCTACGAGCAGTACTTC. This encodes CSAAPPSQLYEQYF.

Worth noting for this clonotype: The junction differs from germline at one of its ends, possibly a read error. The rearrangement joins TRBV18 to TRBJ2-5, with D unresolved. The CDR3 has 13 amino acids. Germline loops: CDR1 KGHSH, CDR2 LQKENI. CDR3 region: CASAPVAQETQYF. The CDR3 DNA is TGTGCCAGCGCACCAGTTGCCCAAGAGACCCAGTACTTC.

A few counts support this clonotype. The CDR3 here is CASSLETPAHEQYF. The CDR3 bases are TGCGCCAGCAGCTTGGAGACCCCCGCGCACGAGCAGTACTTC. The chain combines TRBV5-1 with TRBJ2-7; no clear D gene. The V end was cut by 0 bases, the J end by 5 bases, with 12 bases between. CDR3 length: 14 residues. Germline assignment: CDR1 SGHRS and CDR2 YFSETQ.

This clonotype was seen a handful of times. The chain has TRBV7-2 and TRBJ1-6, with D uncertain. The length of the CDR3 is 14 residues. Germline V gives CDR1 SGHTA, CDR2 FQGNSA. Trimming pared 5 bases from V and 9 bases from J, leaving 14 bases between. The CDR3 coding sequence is TGTGCCAGCAGCCTAAAGGCCGCGGGTTCACCCCTCCACTTT. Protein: CASSLKAAGSPLHF.

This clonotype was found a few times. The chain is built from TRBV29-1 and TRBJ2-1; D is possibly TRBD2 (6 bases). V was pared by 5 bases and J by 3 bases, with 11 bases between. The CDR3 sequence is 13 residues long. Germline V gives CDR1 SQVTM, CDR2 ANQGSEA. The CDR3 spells CSVRAGFYNEQFF. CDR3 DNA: TGCAGCGTTCGGGCGGGGTTCTACAATGAGCAGTTCTTC.

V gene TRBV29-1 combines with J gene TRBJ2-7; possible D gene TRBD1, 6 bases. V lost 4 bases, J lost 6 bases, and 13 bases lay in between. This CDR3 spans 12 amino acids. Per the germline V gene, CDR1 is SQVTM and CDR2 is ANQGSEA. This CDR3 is CSVVPTTGEQYF. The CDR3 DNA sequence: TGCAGCGTTGTACCTACGACAGGCGAGCAGTACTTC.

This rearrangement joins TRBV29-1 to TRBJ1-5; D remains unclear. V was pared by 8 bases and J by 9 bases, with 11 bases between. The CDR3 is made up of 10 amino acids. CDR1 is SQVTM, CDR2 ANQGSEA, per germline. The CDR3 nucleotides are TGCAGCCCTGAGAGTCGGCCCCAGCATTTT. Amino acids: CSPESRPQHF.